Below, 14 T cell receptor beta chains from the same sample are listed, as sequenced in a study of metastatic and nonmetastatic thyroid tumors. Every patient was untreated before thyroid surgery. MiXCR reprocessed the PCR reads for TCRdb. The sample has tens of thousands of clones, around 26% seen once; the top ten hold 9.6%. The sequencing sample was made of blood. The receptors were gathered from a female donor with papillary thyroid cancer or a benign thyroid nodule (not recorded which). Some clones in this sample may be carry-over from other donors' samples.

By share of the sample, this clone is medium-sized. The chain carries TRBV6-1 and TRBJ1-5, with D possibly TRBD1 on 5 matching bases. This CDR3 has 14 amino acids. CDR1 and CDR2 (germline): MNHNS, SASEGT. The V end was cut by 11 bases, the J end by 1 base, with 15 bases between. As DNA, the CDR3 is TGTGCCCACTCTTGGGGGGGAAGCAATCAGCCCCAGCATTTT. The encoded protein is CAHSWGGSNQPQHF.

The rearrangement joins TRBV30 to TRBJ2-6; no reliable D call. In germline, CDR1 is GTSNPN, CDR2 SVGIG (reference sequence). Between the trimmed V and J ends, which lost 2 bases and 0 bases, there was a span of 11 bases. This CDR3 contains 16 residues. CDR3 in amino acids: CAWSRCSVSGANVLTF. The CDR3 DNA sequence: TGTGCCTGGAGTAGGTGTTCCGTCTCTGGGGCCAACGTCCTGACTTTC.

This clone was detected ten times or more. The chain recombines TRBV7-9 with TRBJ2-1, with 11 nucleotides matching TRBD2. The CDR3 totals 17 residues. Per germline, CDR1 SEHNR and CDR2 FQNEAQ (reference sequence). The V and J ends lost 6 bases and 0 bases, in that order; junction bases with no gene match: 7. The CDR3 loop reads CASRSLAGGRSYNEQFF. The CDR3 nucleotides read TGTGCCAGCAGATCGCTAGCGGGAGGCCGCTCCTACAATGAGCAGTTCTTC.

This clone was observed a handful of times. This chain uses TRBV27 with TRBJ2-1; no clear D gene. CDR3 size: 13 residues. V was shortened by 4 bases and J by 4 bases, with 8 bases between the two germline ends. Germline CDR1 is MNHEY and CDR2 is SMNVEV (reference sequence). The CDR3 here is CASSYMIYNEQFF. The DNA of the CDR3 is TGTGCCAGCAGTTATATGATTTACAATGAGCAGTTCTTC.

This clone has just a few counts. This rearrangement joins TRBV4-2 to TRBJ2-7, with D perhaps TRBD2 (6 bases). The V end was cut by 5 bases, the J end by 2 bases, with 19 bases between. Germline V gene data show CDR1 as LGHNA and CDR2 as YNFKEQ. This CDR3 spans 16 amino acids. CDR3 region: CASSSEVGLEAYEQYF. The CDR3, as DNA: TGTGCCAGCAGCTCAGAAGTGGGACTTGAGGCCTACGAGCAGTACTTC.

This clone was seen only a few times. Germline is not matched at one junction end, which may reflect a read error. The chain combines TRBV2 with TRBJ1-2; 8 nucleotides align to TRBD1. The CDR3 loop spans 14 amino acids. CDR1 and CDR2 from the germline V gene are SNHLY and FYNNEI. The CDR3 spells CASRALGQAYVYTF. CDR3 bases: TGTGCCAGCAGGGCACTGGGACAGGCCTATGTCTACACCTTC. The variable domain in full, with the rest retrieved from reference TRBV2 and TRBJ1-2, is EPEVTQTPSHQVTQMGQEVILRCVPISNHLYFYWYRQILGQKVEFLVSFYNNEISEKSEIFDDQFSVERPDGSNFTLKIRSTKLEDSAMYFCASRALGQAYVYTFGSGTRLTVV.

The chain joins TRBV12-3 or TRBV12-4 to TRBJ2-7; D might be TRBD1 (6 bases). This CDR3 region has 14 residues. Trimming removed 3 bases from V and 6 bases from J, with 15 bases in between. This chain's CDR3 is CASSFGRRGGEQYF. As DNA, the CDR3 is TGTGCCAGCAGTTTTGGTCGCAGGGGTGGCGAGCAGTACTTC.

A few counts support this clone. The CDR3 region has the DNA TGTGCCAGCAGTTTATCCAGTCAGGGTCTTGTGTTTGGCTACACCTTC. Translated: CASSLSSQGLVFGYTF. This rearrangement joins TRBV28 to TRBJ1-2, with D tentatively TRBD1 (5 bases). Germline V CDR1 and CDR2: MDHEN, SYDVKM. V dropped 1 base and J dropped 7 bases, with 19 bases sitting between them. This CDR3 region has 16 residues.

The V call is TRBV20-1, the J call TRBJ2-7, with a tentative D call TRBD2 (6 bases). Germline values: CDR1 DFQATT, CDR2 SNEGSKA (reference sequence). CDR3 length: 15 residues. V was pared by 3 bases and J by 5 bases, with 20 bases between. CDR3 residues: CSASRKRVRIDEQYF. The CDR3 nucleotides read TGCAGTGCTAGTCGCAAGCGGGTGAGGATCGACGAGCAGTACTTC.

This rearrangement joins TRBV28 to TRBJ2-3; a weak D match, TRBD2 (6 bases). The CDR3 length is 15 residues. Germline V gene sequence: CDR1 MDHEN, CDR2 SYDVKM. V lost 6 bases and J 10 bases, leaving 23 bases between the germline ends. CDR3 protein: CASSLTGLPLRAQYF. CDR3 in DNA: TGTGCCAGCAGCCTAACGGGACTCCCTTTGAGGGCGCAGTATTTT.

This clone is medium-sized by share. This chain connects TRBV30 to TRBJ2-7, with 7 positions matching TRBD1. Trimming cost V 8 bases and J 2 bases; bases outside gene matches: 6. Germline V CDR1 and CDR2: GTSNPN, SVGIG (reference sequence). This CDR3 comprises 12 residues. CDR3 amino acids: CAGMRGPYEQYF. The CDR3 DNA follows: TGTGCCGGGATGAGGGGGCCCTACGAGCAGTACTTC. The full variable domain, its missing parts supplied by reference TRBV30 and TRBJ2-7, is SQTIHQWPATLVQPVGSPLSLECTVEGTSNPNLYWYRQAAGRGLQLLFYSVGIGQISSEVPQNLSASRPQDRQFILSSKKLLLSDSGFYLCAGMRGPYEQYFGPGTRLTVT.

This chain links TRBV12-3 or TRBV12-4 with TRBJ1-1; D ambiguous. CDR3 length: 13 amino acids. V was trimmed by 2 bases and J by 3 bases, leaving 7 bases between them. CDR3 DNA sequence: TGTGCCAGCAGTTTACAAAGGGACACTGAAGCTTTCTTT. Translation gives CASSLQRDTEAFF.

This clone was observed at least ten times. The CDR3 sequence is CASSPLDSNTEAFF. CDR3 DNA sequence: TGTGCCAGCAGCCCCTTGGACAGTAACACTGAAGCTTTCTTT. The chain links TRBV14 to TRBJ1-1, with a tentative D call TRBD1 (6 bases). Germline CDR1 SGHDN, CDR2 FVKESK. Trimming took off 4 bases at V and 2 bases at J, with 11 bases between the two ends. The CDR3 is made up of 14 amino acids.

The genes are TRBV20-1 and TRBJ2-7, with 16 bases that match TRBD2. The germline V gene encodes CDR1 DFQATT and CDR2 SNEGSKA (reference sequence). The CDR3 is 17 residues long. V was clipped by 7 bases and J by 1 base; unmatched bases: 10. CDR3: CSGAGTSGRVGSYEQYF. The CDR3, as DNA: TGCAGTGGGGCCGGGACTAGCGGGAGGGTGGGATCCTACGAGCAGTACTTC.